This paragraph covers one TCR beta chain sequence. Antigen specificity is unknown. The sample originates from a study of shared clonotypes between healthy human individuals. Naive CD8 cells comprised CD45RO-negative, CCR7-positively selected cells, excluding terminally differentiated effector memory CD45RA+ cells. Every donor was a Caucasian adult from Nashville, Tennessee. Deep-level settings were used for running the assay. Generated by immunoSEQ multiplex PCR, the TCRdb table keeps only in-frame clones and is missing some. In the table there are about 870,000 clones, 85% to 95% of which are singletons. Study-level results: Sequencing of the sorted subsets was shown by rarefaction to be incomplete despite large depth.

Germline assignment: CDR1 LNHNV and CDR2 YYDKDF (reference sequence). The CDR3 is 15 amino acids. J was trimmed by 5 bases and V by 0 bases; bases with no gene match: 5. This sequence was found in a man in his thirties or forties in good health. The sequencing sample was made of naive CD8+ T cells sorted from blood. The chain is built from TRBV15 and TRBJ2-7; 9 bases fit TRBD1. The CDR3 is CATSRESDRGNEQYF. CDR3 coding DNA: TGTGCCACCAGCAGAGAATCGGACAGGGGAAACGAGCAGTACTTC.